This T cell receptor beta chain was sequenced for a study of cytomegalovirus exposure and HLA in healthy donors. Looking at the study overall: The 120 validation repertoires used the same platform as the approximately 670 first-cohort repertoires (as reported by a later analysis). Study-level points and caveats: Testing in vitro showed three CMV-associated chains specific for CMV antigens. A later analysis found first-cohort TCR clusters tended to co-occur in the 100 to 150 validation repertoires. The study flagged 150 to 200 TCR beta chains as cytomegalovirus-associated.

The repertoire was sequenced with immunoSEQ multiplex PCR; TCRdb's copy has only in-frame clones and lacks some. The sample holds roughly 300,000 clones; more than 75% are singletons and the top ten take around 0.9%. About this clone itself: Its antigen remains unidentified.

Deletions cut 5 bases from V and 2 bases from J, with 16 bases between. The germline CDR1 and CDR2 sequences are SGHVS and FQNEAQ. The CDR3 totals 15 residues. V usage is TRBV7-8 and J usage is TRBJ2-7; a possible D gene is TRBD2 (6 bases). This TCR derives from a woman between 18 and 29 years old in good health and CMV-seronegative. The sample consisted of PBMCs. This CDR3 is CASSHPAWEAYEQYF. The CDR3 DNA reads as TGTGCCAGCAGCCACCCGGCTTGGGAGGCCTACGAGCAGTACTTC.